This passage covers 7 T cell receptor beta chains from one sample sequenced in a study of PD-1 blockade in classical Hodgkin lymphoma. Generated by immunoSEQ multiplex PCR, the TCRdb table keeps only in-frame clones and is missing some. This table holds about 44,000 clones, roughly 65% found once. Noted time point: cycle 4 day 1 (C4D1), after 6 weeks of nivolumab. The patients all showed relapse after autologous stem cell transplantation, while their brentuximab vedotin exposure varied. Sequenced here: peripheral blood mononuclear cells (PBMCs), sampled before the fourth cycle of nivolumab. The origin of the receptors is a human donor with classical Hodgkin lymphoma.

The CDR3 region has the DNA TGTGCCAGCAGTTTCTCCTTGGTGGGGCTCCGTAGGGCAGGGAATGAGCAGTTCTTC. As protein: CASSFSLVGLRRAGNEQFF. V gene TRBV27 combines with J gene TRBJ2-1, with D tentatively TRBD1 (5 bases). Germline values: CDR1 MNHEY, CDR2 SMNVEV (reference sequence). Between the trimmed V and J ends, which lost 3 bases and 7 bases, there was a span of 28 bases. The CDR3 contains 19 residues.

The rearrangement links TRBV6-1 to TRBJ1-4, with a tentative D call TRBD1 (6 bases). Between the trimmed V and J ends, which lost 6 bases and 11 bases, there was a span of 16 bases. This CDR3 region has 13 residues. The germline V gene has CDR1 MNHNS and CDR2 SASEGT. CDR3 amino acids: CASRGGPREKLFF. The CDR3, as DNA: TGTGCCAGCAGGGGGGGCCCGCGGGAGAAACTGTTTTTT.

The chain employs TRBV11-2 and TRBJ2-7; D might be TRBD2 (7 bases). This CDR3 contains 14 residues. In germline, CDR1 is SGHAT, CDR2 FQNNGV. The V end lost 2 bases, the J end lost 4 bases, and 12 bases lay between the germline ends. The CDR3 reads CASSLRGGGYEQYF. CDR3 nucleotides: TGTGCCAGCAGCTTAAGGGGGGGCGGGTACGAGCAGTACTTC.

In regard to this clone: The same CDR3 also results from other DNA sequences found in this sample. The rearrangement links TRBV5-1 to TRBJ1-3, with unresolved D. CDR3 length: 15 residues. Germline-derived CDR1 and CDR2 are SGHRS and YFSETQ. V was trimmed by 0 bases and J by 0 bases, leaving 7 bases between them. This chain's CDR3 is CASSLEAGSGNTIYF. CDR3 bases: TGCGCCAGCAGCTTGGAAGCTGGCTCTGGAAACACCATATATTTT.

The V gene is TRBV7-3, the J gene TRBJ1-1; no clear D gene. V was cut by 1 base and J by 0 bases, with 6 bases left in between. Germline assignment: CDR1 SGHTA and CDR2 FQGTGA. The CDR3 is made up of 14 amino acids. CDR3: CASSLNSMNTEAFF. In DNA form, the CDR3 reads TGTGCCAGCAGCTTAAACAGTATGAACACTGAAGCTTTCTTT.

This rearrangement joins TRBV6-6 to TRBJ2-5, with D perhaps matching TRBD1 or TRBD2 (5 bases each). This CDR3 comprises 15 residues. Between the trimmed V and J ends, which lost 5 bases and 7 bases, there was a span of 20 bases. The germline V gene encodes CDR1 MNHNY and CDR2 SVGAGI (reference sequence). CDR3 protein: CASSPTRTPLGTQYF. DNA of the CDR3: TGTGCCAGCAGTCCAACACGGACACCACTAGGGACCCAGTACTTC.

CDR3 amino acids: CATSPREGGKQFF. The CDR3 DNA reads TGTGCCACCAGTCCCCGGGAGGGGGGGAAGCAGTTCTTC. V gene TRBV15 combines with J gene TRBJ2-1; 8 bases fit TRBD2. Germline V lookup: CDR1 LNHNV, CDR2 YYDKDF (reference sequence). The CDR3 length is 13 residues. V dropped 6 bases and J dropped 11; count of bases not matched to a gene: 9.